A selection of T cell receptor beta chains follows, all from one sample in a study of Ad26.COV2.S vaccination and SARS-CoV-2 variants. Produced via immunoSEQ multiplex PCR; TCRdb's table is partial and in-frame only. The sample yields 300,000 to 400,000 clones, approximately 81% seen once. Sequencing was performed on peripheral blood, taken in a trial of Ad26.COV2.S vaccine versus placebo. All receptors derive from a person between 18 and 59 years old who received the Ad26.COV2.S COVID-19 vaccine or a placebo. CDR3s include the opening cysteine and the closing phenylalanine or tryptophan. A D gene is named only where the DNA matches it firmly. The size entry is marked missing in some rows and otherwise reads once, few, many or a size class.

v_gene,abundance,d_gene,j_gene,CDR3nt,CDR3aa
TRBV7-2,.,TRBD1,TRBJ2-7,TGTGCCAGCAGCTTAATCGGACAGGGTAGCCACGAGCAGTACTTC,CASSLIGQGSHEQYF
TRBV12-5,once,.,TRBJ2-5,TGTGCTAGTGGTTCGCTCGGTATGGGGGAGACCCAGTACTTC,CASGSLGMGETQYF
TRBV28,once,TRBD2,TRBJ2-7,TGTGCCAGCAGTCAGGGGACTAGCGGGAGCTACGAGCAGTACTTC,CASSQGTSGSYEQYF
TRBV18,.,TRBD1,TRBJ2-2,TGTGCCAGCTCACTTCGGACAGGACGGACAAACACCGGGGAGCTGTTTTTT,CASSLRTGRTNTGELFF
TRBV28,.,TRBD1,TRBJ2-5,TGTGCCAGCAGTACAGGGGGTTCGGGAGAGACCCAGTACTTC,CASSTGGSGETQYF
TRBV16,.,.,TRBJ2-7,TGTGCCAGCAGCCAAAGGTCAGGGACGAGCAACGAGCAGTACTTC,CASSQRSGTSNEQYF
TRBV5-1,.,TRBD1,TRBJ1-1,TGCGCCAGCAGCTTGGAGGGGGCTCAGTACACTGAAGCTTTCTTT,CASSLEGAQYTEAFF
TRBV12-3/TRBV12-4,.,.,TRBJ2-1,TGTGCCAGCAGTCTCAAGTCCGGGGAGCAGTTCTTC,CASSLKSGEQFF
TRBV21-1,.,.,TRBJ1-5,TGTGCCAGCAGCAATATAAGGGACAGAGTTCGTTATAGCAATCAGCCCCAGCATTTT,CASSNIRDRVRYSNQPQHF
TRBV7-9,.,.,TRBJ2-7,TGTGCCAGCAGCTTAACTTACGGTTCGGCCTCCTACGAGCAGTACTTC,CASSLTYGSASYEQYF
TRBV5-6,.,.,TRBJ2-3,TGTGCCAGCGGGCCCCAGGGCTTCACAGATACGCAGTATTTT,CASGPQGFTDTQYF
TRBV7-2,.,TRBD1,TRBJ1-2,TGTGCCAGCAGCCCCCCCCTGGGCAGGGGGAACTATGGCTACACCTTC,CASSPPLGRGNYGYTF
TRBV27,.,.,TRBJ2-7,TGTGCCAGCAGGGCTGTCAGGACGAGCCACGAGCAGTACTTC,CASRAVRTSHEQYF
TRBV5-1,once,TRBD2,TRBJ2-2,TGCGCCAGCAGCTTGGAGACTAGCGGCACCGGGGAGCTGTTTTTT,CASSLETSGTGELFF
TRBV7-2,.,TRBD2,TRBJ2-1,TGTGCCAGCAGTCAAGGGCGGGGACGACTAGCGGGGGCCCGGAATGAGCAGTTCTTC,CASSQGRGRLAGARNEQFF
TRBV5-1,once,.,TRBJ1-3,TGCGCCAGCAGCTTGGTCGGCGGCAGGGTAGGAGCTGGAAACACCATATATTTT,CASSLVGGRVGAGNTIYF
TRBV6-5,.,.,TRBJ2-7,TGTGCCAGCAGTTACTCCTACGAATCCTACGAGCAGTACTTC,CASSYSYESYEQYF
TRBV14,.,.,TRBJ2-7,TGTGCCAGCAGCCAAGAAGGATGGACAGACCACTACGAGCAGTACTTC,CASSQEGWTDHYEQYF
TRBV5-1,.,.,TRBJ1-4,TGCGCCAGCAGCTTGTCGGGGGGTGCAACTAATGAAAAACTGTTTTTT,CASSLSGGATNEKLFF
TRBV4-1,.,.,TRBJ2-3,TGCGCCAGCAGCCAAGTCGGCACAGATACGCAGTATTTT,CASSQVGTDTQYF
TRBV7-9,.,.,TRBJ1-2,TGTGCCAGCAGAGTTCTGGATTATGGCTACACCTTC,CASRVLDYGYTF
TRBV21-1,.,.,TRBJ1-1,TGTGCCAGCCCGAGGGGAAGGGGGACTGAAGCTTTCTTT,CASPRGRGTEAFF
TRBV30,.,TRBD1,TRBJ1-2,TGTGCCTGGAGTCCGTCAGGGGGGAGCGGCTACACCTTC,CAWSPSGGSGYTF
TRBV6-2/TRBV6-3,.,TRBD1,TRBJ2-2,TGTGCCAGCAGTCGACAGGGGGCTAAGAACACCGGGGAGCTGTTTTTT,CASSRQGAKNTGELFF
TRBV6-2/TRBV6-3,.,TRBD2,TRBJ2-7,TGTGCCAGCAGTTACCCGGGGGGAATGTCCTACGAGCAGTACTTC,CASSYPGGMSYEQYF
TRBV6-2/TRBV6-3,.,.,TRBJ1-2,TGTGCCAGCAGCCCCCGTAGGGCTGGCTACACCTTC,CASSPRRAGYTF
TRBV6-5,once,.,TRBJ2-7,TGTGCCAGCATAGCAAAGAGCTCCTACGAGCAGTACTTC,CASIAKSSYEQYF
TRBV21-1,.,.,TRBJ1-3,TGTGCCAGCAGCAAATTGGGGTTTACGAGGCAGCTTGGAAACACCATATATTTT,CASSKLGFTRQLGNTIYF
TRBV28,.,.,TRBJ2-1,TGTGCCAGCAGTTTACCTACAGGGATATACAATGAGCAGTTCTTC,CASSLPTGIYNEQFF
TRBV27,.,TRBD1,TRBJ2-2,TGTGCCAGCAGCCTACAATCAAGGACAGGGGCAACCACCGGGGAGCTGTTTTTT,CASSLQSRTGATTGELFF
TRBV4-1,.,.,TRBJ2-5,TGCGCCAGCAGCCAAGACAGTGAAGAGACCCAGTACTTC,CASSQDSEETQYF
TRBV5-1,.,.,TRBJ2-1,TGCGCCAGCAGCTTGGGTGACTTCGGTCTTGAGCAGTTCTTC,CASSLGDFGLEQFF
TRBV30,.,.,TRBJ1-2,TGTGCCTGGAGTGTAGGCACAGCCTATGGCTACACCTTC,CAWSVGTAYGYTF
TRBV19,.,.,TRBJ2-7,TGTGCCAGTCGAGCACAGGGTTCCTACGAGCAGTACTTC,CASRAQGSYEQYF
TRBV7-9,.,.,TRBJ1-2,TGTGCCAGCGGGGGGAATGGCTACACCTTC,CASGGNGYTF
TRBV3-1/TRBV3-2,.,TRBD1,TRBJ1-6,TGTGCCAGCAGCCAAGATTTCGGGACCGGGACAGACCGATCACCCCTCCACTTT,CASSQDFGTGTDRSPLHF
TRBV6-2/TRBV6-3,few,.,TRBJ1-1,TGTGCCAGCAGTTACACAGGGCGGAAGGAAGCTTTCTTT,CASSYTGRKEAFF
TRBV7-2,many,.,TRBJ1-5,TGTGCCAGCAGTCCGGTGGGGGCAAATCAGCCCCAGCATTTT,CASSPVGANQPQHF
TRBV30,.,.,TRBJ1-1,TGTGCCTGGAGTGTACTTGGCGCTATGAACACTGAAGCTTTCTTT,CAWSVLGAMNTEAFF
TRBV10-3,.,TRBD2,TRBJ2-1,TGTGCCATCAGTATGGGACTAGCGGGAGTATCATCCTACAATGAGCAGTTCTTC,CAISMGLAGVSSYNEQFF
TRBV2,.,TRBD2,TRBJ2-5,TGTGCCAGCGGAAGGCTAGCGGACCAAGAGACCCAGTACTTC,CASGRLADQETQYF
TRBV5-5,.,TRBD2,TRBJ2-3,TGTGCCAGCAGCTTACTGACTAGCGGGAGCACAGATACGCAGTATTTT,CASSLLTSGSTDTQYF
TRBV18,.,.,TRBJ2-2,TGTGCCAGCTCACCACCGAGCGGGCTGAACACCGGGGAGCTGTTTTTT,CASSPPSGLNTGELFF
TRBV18,.,.,TRBJ2-5,TGTGCCAGCTCACCCGTTGGGGTGCAAGAGACCCAGTACTTC,CASSPVGVQETQYF
TRBV7-2,.,TRBD1,TRBJ2-7,TGTGCCAGCAGCTTAGAGGACAGGTCCTACGAGCAGTACTTC,CASSLEDRSYEQYF
TRBV25-1,.,TRBD2,TRBJ2-3,TGTGCCAGCAGTGTCGGGGGGGCCGGTACGCAGTATTTT,CASSVGGAGTQYF